This paragraph covers one T cell receptor beta chain sequence. These data belong to a study of blood T cell repertoires in COVID-19. The overall study: The United States, Italy and Spain supplied acute and convalescent COVID-19 samples. Sample material is recorded as cDNA or gDNA derived from T cells, B-cell-depleted T cells, or PBMCs.

CDR3 length: 15 residues. Trimming removed 5 bases at V and 10 bases at J, with 23 bases between. The germline CDR1 and CDR2 sequences are LNHDA and SQIVND (reference sequence). Original processing methods: Quantification of nucleated cells was approximated via reference gene primer amplification. Sequenced by immunoSEQ multiplex PCR; TCRdb stores in-frame clones only, minus some. D and trimming were read from the DNA, whereas the V and J calls and clone size are those reported in that table. The table has around 99,000 clones, roughly 90% seen once. Sequencing was performed on peripheral blood. The source of this sequence is a man aged 40-49 years with active or convalescent COVID-19. This chain links TRBV19 with TRBJ1-1; TRBD1 might be the D (5 bases). CDR3 nucleotides: TGTGCCAGTAGTCCCTTCGGTGGCTACCGGGGGGGAGCTTTCTTT. Protein sequence: CASSPFGGYRGGAFF. The variable domain in full, with the rest retrieved from reference TRBV19 and TRBJ1-1, is DGGITQSPKYLFRKEGQNVTLSCEQNLNHDAMYWYRQDPGQGLRLIYYSQIVNDFQKGDIAEGYSVSREKKESFPLTVTSAQKNPTAFYLCASSPFGGYRGGAFFGQGTRLTVV.